This T cell receptor (beta chain) was identified in a study of siplizumab effects on memory and regulatory T cells. Germline V gives CDR1 MNHEY, CDR2 SMNVEV (reference sequence). Trimming shortened V by 0 bases and J by 4 bases, and 15 bases separated the two germline ends. The CDR3 length is 16 residues. Points on this clone: Its target is unknown.

Sequencing used immunoSEQ multiplex PCR; TCRdb keeps in-frame clones, though not all of them. The repertoire includes under 100,000 clones, roughly 87% of them detected once, and 1.5% sits in the top ten. General study results and limits: In siplizumab conditions, mappable alloreactive CD4+ clones averaged roughly 64% Treg-derived, against 25% to 30% in controls.

This chain links TRBV27 with TRBJ1-2; possible D gene TRBD1, 5 bases. The sequence came from a human donor in good health. The sequenced sample was Tregs sorted from blood. CDR3: CASSLSPGLQVYGYTF. Written as DNA, the CDR3 is TGTGCCAGCAGTTTATCGCCAGGGCTCCAGGTCTATGGCTACACCTTC.